The rows below give T cell receptor beta chains drawn from one sample of a study of read filtering for tumor transcriptome and immune sequencing. TCRdb reprocessed the reads via MiXCR and lists one record per CDR3 protein. The sample yields 100,000 to 150,000 distinct CDR3 sequences, over 10% seen once. The sequenced sample consisted of a population of CD138-negative cells sorted from bone marrow. The receptors shown here come from a donor aged 40 or over with multiple myeloma. CDR3s include the opening cysteine and the closing phenylalanine or tryptophan. Fields, in order: J gene, V gene, D gene, clone size, CDR3 protein, CDR3 DNA. A D gene is named only where the DNA matches it firmly. Clone size is given for some rows only: seen once, a few or many times, or a class if the clone is expanded.

TRBJ1-1,TRBV4-1,.,many,CASSQVTPDTEAFF,TGCGCCAGCAGCCAAGTGACGCCGGACACTGAAGCTTTCTTT
TRBJ2-5,TRBV6-1,.,many,CASSEVGAGQETQYF,TGTGCCAGCAGTGAAGTAGGGGCCGGGCAAGAGACCCAGTACTTC
TRBJ2-1,TRBV29-1,.,many,CSVEGGSYNEQFF,TGCAGCGTTGAAGGTGGCAGCTACAATGAGCAGTTCTTC
TRBJ2-5,TRBV5-6,TRBD2,few,CASSLAGTSGRAVQETQYF,TGTGCCAGCAGCTTGGCCGGGACTAGCGGGAGGGCCGTCCAAGAGACCCAGTACTTC
TRBJ1-1,TRBV29-1,.,.,CSVEGQENTEAFF,TGCAGCGTTGAAGGACAGGAAAACACTGAAGCTTTCTTT
TRBJ2-7,TRBV6-6,TRBD1,many,CASTQGGRNEQYF,TGTGCCAGCACCCAAGGGGGCCGGAACGAGCAGTACTTC
TRBJ2-1,TRBV12-3/TRBV12-4,.,many,CASSRAGTAPGNEQFF,TGTGCCAGCAGTCGTGCCGGGACCGCCCCTGGGAATGAGCAGTTCTTC
TRBJ1-1,TRBV2,TRBD1,many,CASSEAGTANTEAFF,TGTGCCAGCAGTGAAGCGGGGACAGCGAACACTGAAGCTTTCTTT
TRBJ1-1,TRBV5-4,.,.,CASSLDRSARLNTEAFF,TGTGCCAGCAGCTTGGACCGGAGTGCTCGGCTGAACACTGAAGCTTTCTTT
TRBJ2-1,TRBV5-1,.,many,CASSLEGDEQFF,TGCGCCAGCAGCTTGGAAGGCGATGAGCAGTTCTTC
TRBJ2-7,TRBV19,TRBD2,many,CASSAPGLAASYEQYF,TGTGCCAGTAGTGCTCCGGGACTAGCGGCTTCCTACGAGCAGTACTTC
TRBJ2-3,TRBV29-1,.,many,CSVAGMIPTDTQYF,TGCAGCGTTGCGGGGATGATACCCACAGATACGCAGTATTTT
TRBJ1-1,TRBV5-1,.,.,CASSWKGSNTEAFF,TGCGCCAGCAGCTGGAAGGGCTCTAACACTGAAGCTTTCTTT
TRBJ1-3,TRBV12-3/TRBV12-4,.,few,CASRRSGGNTIYF,TGTGCCAGCAGACGATCCGGTGGAAACACCATATATTTT